The T cell receptor beta chain described here comes from a study of T cell responses to AZD1222 COVID-19 vaccine listed by TCRdb under 2021. About the investigation overall: A total of about 250 trial participants underwent TCR sequencing, of whom 207 had received two doses of AZD1222 and about 26 had received two doses of the MenACWY control vaccine. Enrollment into the trials was organized by age into subgroups of 18-55, 56-69 and 70-plus years, and those subgroups contained roughly 150, 30 and 60 TCR-sequenced participants, respectively.

Beyond this particular receptor, the publication reports: In the small 56-69-year group, the increase in depth fell short of significance, most likely because of low power. Reportedly, close to half of the unique spike-specific TCRs recognized epitopes lying outside the regions that are mutated in the B.1.351 and B.1.1.7 variants. Conclusions about previously exposed vaccinees are limited, since just five to seven AZD1222 recipients were seropositive for SARS-CoV-2 at baseline. Participants were mostly white British, with more females than males. The authors suggested clonal diversity may have been underestimated. Because no day 14 peak-response samples were available, the repertoires could be characterized only after the peak T cell response. After two AZD1222 doses, both the breadth and the depth of spike-specific TCRs were significantly higher than at day 0 and than in MenACWY recipients. CD4 TCRs associated with the vaccine covered the entire spike protein, and the dominant responses were in regions 160-218 and 743-854.

The time point label corresponds to: baseline before first vaccination. This specimen's treatment or condition label, per the study, means: meningococcal conjugate vaccine given as trial control. Samples from vaccinated people were obtained from the UK trials COV001 and COV002, which included a single-blind randomized controlled phase 2/3 trial of AZD1222 (ChAdOx1 nCoV-19) in healthy adults. Trial participant PBMC samples were collected at day 0 and day 28 after the second dose for TCRbeta chain sequencing. According to the germline V gene, CDR1 reads SGHTS and CDR2 reads YDEGEE. V lost 6 bases and J lost 3 bases, and the count of bases not matched to a germline gene is 12. Including cysteine and phenylalanine, the CDR3 has 16 amino acids. Just the 48-base CDR3 DNA is kept, in frame starting at base 1. The CDR3 regions of human TCRbeta chains were analyzed by immunosequencing. Per the authors' processing: TCRs in the repertoires were matched against a reference library of SARS-CoV-2-specific TCRs that had been generated with the MIRA antigen-specificity platform. Breadth was defined as the fraction of unique TCRs that were SARS-CoV-2-associated, and depth was defined as the fraction of total T cells that were SARS-CoV-2-associated. Using the MIRA data, each spike-specific TCR was assigned both to the spike region to which the TCR was reactive and to a CD4 or CD8 class. Log10-transformed breadth and depth values were compared by one-way ANOVA with Sidak's multiple comparisons tests. TCRdb stores this immuneACCESS table with in-frame sequences only. Part of the clones is absent; in the studies checked, under half of the shortfall reflects unresolved V genes, and no reason is known for the rest. V, J and clone size derive from that table, while D and trimming were established from the DNA sequence. The sample table records approximately 80,000 clones; 88% of these occur just once. Approximately 4.7% of the sample rests with the top ten.

Concerning this clone: The antigen this receptor binds is unknown. Base qualities are not at hand, and no much larger clone is one base apart.

The sequence was collected from an adult in good health. The sample consisted of peripheral blood, taken on day 0 of MenACWY control vaccination. Rearrangement joined TRBV5-8 to TRBJ1-2, with 9 junctional bases fitting TRBD1. The base sequence is TGTGCCAGCACCAGTCCTAGTGGACAGGGGTACTATGGCTACACCTTC. This yields the protein CASTSPSGQGYYGYTF.